This TCR beta chain was found in a study of T-cell reconstitution after alpha-beta-depleted transplantation in children. The ends lost 1 base at V and 15 bases at J; junction bases unmatched: 15. The CDR3 length is 16 residues. Germline CDR1 LGHDT, CDR2 YNNKEL (reference sequence). Unique molecular identifiers were used in preparing the TCRbeta library. TCRdb reprocessed the PCR reads via MiXCR and lists one record per CDR3 protein. In the table there are roughly 350,000 distinct CDR3 sequences, under 13% of which are singletons. The material sequenced was PBMCs from the stem cell graft donor, taken from the stem cell graft. This chain uses TRBV3-1 with TRBJ2-1; 10 bases fit TRBD1. This receptor was identified in a human donor who donated a stem cell graft to a child with acute lymphoblastic leukemia. This chain's CDR3 is CASSQVGGQGSSPPFF. CDR3 DNA sequence: TGTGCCAGCAGCCAAGTTGGGGGACAGGGGAGTTCCCCTCCGTTCTTC.